This TCR beta chain was identified during a study of Tregs in tolerant kidney transplant recipients. This clone was seen more than once but under ten times. Antigen: not known. CDR3 length: 16 amino acids. V lost 2 bases to trimming and J lost 1 base; unmatched junction nucleotides: 0. CDR1 is SGHTA and CDR2 is FQGNSA in the germline V gene. Study-wide results and limits: Biological reproducibility was not directly addressed in this study.

TCRdb's table, derived via immunoSEQ multiplex PCR, lists solely in-frame clones and lacks some. The data contain about 240,000 clones, more than 65% of them singletons. Sequenced sample: CD4+ T cells from blood. This TCR was recovered from a human donor in good health. The rearrangement joins TRBV7-2 to TRBJ2-2; 11 bases map to TRBD2. CDR3 in amino acids: CASSLTSGRNTGELFF. The CDR3 DNA sequence: TGTGCCAGCAGCTTAACTAGCGGGAGGAACACCGGGGAGCTGTTTTTT.